This T cell receptor (beta chain) was sequenced for a study of shared clonotypes between healthy human individuals. Those who donated were healthy HIV-negative adults, with no recent acute infections or vaccinations reported. The donors were all Caucasian adults (living in Nashville, Tennessee). Losses at the gene ends were 1 base for V and 4 bases for J; bases not matched to a gene: 6. The CDR3 runs to 16 residues. Germline V gives CDR1 SGHTA, CDR2 FQGTGA. Investigators spread the genomic DNA of each subset evenly over several immunoSEQ plates. Original handling: Junction-only sequences without quality scores came from ImmunoSEQ, so filtering differed. Method: immunoSEQ multiplex PCR; TCRdb's copy keeps in-frame clones and lacks some. The V and J calls and clone size come from that table; D and trimming were worked out from the DNA. The table lists around 500,000 clones, about 76% of them singletons.

The rearrangement joins TRBV7-3 to TRBJ2-2; 7 positions match TRBD2. Sequenced input: PBMCs. The TCR originated in a woman aged 40 to 50 in good health. Some clones in this sample may be carry-over from other donors' samples. CDR3 DNA sequence: TGTGCCAGCAGCTTAAACGGCGGGAGCGCCACCGGGGAGCTGTTTTTT. Translating gives CASSLNGGSATGELFF.